This T cell receptor (beta chain) originates from a study of blood T cell repertoires in COVID-19. Study-wide context: Nucleic acid was either cDNA or gDNA, and it came from T cells, B-cell-depleted T cells, or PBMCs.

The protocol was immunoSEQ multiplex PCR, while the TCRdb copy is restricted to in-frame clones and leaves out a portion. This sample has tens of thousands of clones, with 86% found just once. CDR1 and CDR2 from the germline V gene are SGHNT and YENEEA. V was clipped by 5 bases and J by 0 bases, with 20 bases between them. The CDR3 sequence is 19 residues long. The genes are TRBV11-3 and TRBJ2-6; D is perhaps TRBD1 (6 bases). The sequenced material came from peripheral blood. The receptor was derived from a woman of 80 years or more with acute or convalescent COVID-19. Written as DNA, the CDR3 is TGTGCCAGCAGCACCAATCCGGGACACGAAAGCTCTGGGGCCAACGTCCTGACTTTC. It translates to CASSTNPGHESSGANVLTF.